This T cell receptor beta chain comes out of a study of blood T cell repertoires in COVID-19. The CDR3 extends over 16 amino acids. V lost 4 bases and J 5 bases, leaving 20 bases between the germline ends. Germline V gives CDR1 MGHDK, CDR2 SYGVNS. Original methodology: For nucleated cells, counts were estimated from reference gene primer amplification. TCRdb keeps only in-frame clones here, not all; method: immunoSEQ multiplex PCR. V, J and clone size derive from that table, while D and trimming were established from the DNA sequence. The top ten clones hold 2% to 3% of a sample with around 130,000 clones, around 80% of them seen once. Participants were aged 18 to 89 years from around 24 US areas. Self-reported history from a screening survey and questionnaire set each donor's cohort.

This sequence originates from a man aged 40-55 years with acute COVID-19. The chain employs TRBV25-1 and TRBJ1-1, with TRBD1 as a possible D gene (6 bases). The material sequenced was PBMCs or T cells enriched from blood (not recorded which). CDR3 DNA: TGTGCCAGCAGTGCCGGTCGCTCCTTTAGGGGGACTGAAGCTTTCTTT. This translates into CASSAGRSFRGTEAFF.